Listed here are 22 T cell receptor beta chains from one sample, sequenced in a study of tumor and adjacent non-tumor tissue in lung cancer. RNA was extracted from bulk tissue without any cell sorting. A modified ARM-PCR protocol with three rounds of nested PCR amplified TCRbeta. MiXCR, applied by TCRdb to the multiplex PCR reads, yields one record per CDR3 protein. The table lists 120,000 to 150,000 distinct CDR3 sequences, around 65% of them singletons. The sample was lung tumor tissue. The receptors shown here come from a man aged 60 to 75 with small cell lung cancer.

The CDR3 nucleotides read TGTGCCAGCAGAAGACAGGGGAACACTGAAGCTTTCTTT. Translation gives CASRRQGNTEAFF. V is TRBV7-9 and J is TRBJ1-1; 7 nucleotides align to TRBD1. V trimming: 6 bases; J trimming: 1 base; junction bases outside the gene matches: 2. Germline-derived CDR1 and CDR2 are SEHNR and FQNEAQ (reference sequence). CDR3 length equals 13 residues.

Of note for this clonotype: Mismatch with germline at one junction end may stem from a read error. The chain couples TRBV29-1 to TRBJ2-5; 8 bases are a match to TRBD2. Germline V gene data show CDR1 as SQVTM and CDR2 as ANQGSEA. The CDR3 is 14 amino acids. This CDR3 is CIVERGGRGETQYF. Written as DNA, the CDR3 is TGCATCGTTGAACGCGGGGGGCGCGGCGAGACCCAGTACTTC.

The genes are TRBV7-3 and TRBJ2-2, with a possible D match to TRBD2 (6 bases). This CDR3 is 15 amino acids long. Deletions cut 3 bases from V and 4 bases from J, with 12 bases between. Germline lookup yields CDR1 SGHTA and CDR2 FQGTGA. For the CDR3, the DNA is TGTGCCAGCAGCTTGGGGCGGGACGGCACCGGGGAGCTGTTTTTT. Translation: CASSLGRDGTGELFF.

As to this clonotype: A read error is possible here, since a much larger clone lies one base away. V is TRBV20-1 and J is TRBJ2-4, with D perhaps TRBD1 or TRBD2 (6 bases each). The ends were cut back, 3 bases at V and 7 bases at J, with 19 bases in the middle. This CDR3 is built from 15 residues. Germline assignment: CDR1 DFQATT and CDR2 SNEGSKA (reference sequence). The CDR3 nucleotides are TGCAGTGCTAGTGATGTGGCACTAGGGGGGAACATTCAGTACTTC. It translates to CSASDVALGGNIQYF.

The chain employs TRBV29-1 and TRBJ1-2, with D possibly matching TRBD1 (6 bases). V dropped 1 base and J dropped 5 bases, with 14 bases sitting between them. In germline, CDR1 is SQVTM, CDR2 ANQGSEA. The CDR3 is 14 amino acids. CDR3 DNA sequence: TGCAGCGTTGAAGGGGTACCGAGGGGGTATGGCTACACCTTC. Its protein product is CSVEGVPRGYGYTF.

This clonotype was counted many times. The V and J genes are TRBV11-2 and TRBJ2-4; no clear D. The CDR3 contains 19 residues. Germline CDR1 and CDR2: SGHAT and FQNNGV. Trimming pared 1 base from V and 1 base from J, leaving 20 bases between. The CDR3 DNA is TGTGCCAGCAGCTTAGCGGCACCGTACTATCTAACGGCCAAAAACATTCAGTACTTC. This encodes CASSLAAPYYLTAKNIQYF.

This clonotype was found a few times. This chain joins TRBV28 and TRBJ2-1; 12 bases line up with TRBD2. There are 14 residues in the CDR3. Germline V lookup: CDR1 MDHEN, CDR2 SYDVKM. With V trimmed by 6 bases and J by 11 bases, 8 bases remained unmatched. CDR3 residues: CASSPPSGRAQQFF. CDR3 coding DNA: TGTGCCAGCAGCCCCCCTAGCGGGAGGGCCCAGCAGTTCTTC.

A word on this clonotype: Because it lacks the conserved phenylalanine or tryptophan at the end, this CDR3 is likely a read error. As DNA, the CDR3 is TGTGTCAGTAGCTTAGATGTAGGTTTCAACAATGAGCAGTTCTTA. It encodes CVSSLDVGFNNEQFL. The chain employs TRBV11-2 and TRBJ2-1; D not certain. The CDR3 runs 15 residues. Germline loops: CDR1 SGHAT, CDR2 FQNNGV.

This clonotype showed up just once. The conserved final phenylalanine or tryptophan is absent from the CDR3, which likely points to a read error. The DNA is left out, because the CDR3 cannot be placed on it with certainty; the CDR3 is given as TCRdb lists it. The chain couples TRBV6-5 to TRBJ2-3. A total of 16 residues make up the CDR3, ends included. Germline-derived CDR1 and CDR2 are MNHEY and SVGAGI. The CDR3: CASSYSMATGTDTQYY.

With respect to this clonotype: A junction end diverges from the germline sequence, so it may reflect a read error. The chain recombines TRBV6-7 with TRBJ2-7, with D tentatively TRBD1 (6 bases). TRBV6-7 is classed as an ORF, of uncertain function. This CDR3 comprises 14 residues. Here the CDR3 DNA reads TGTGTCAGCAGTTACCGACAGGTGCCCTACGAGCAGTACTTC. Translation gives CVSSYRQVPYEQYF.

Turning to this clonotype: This may be a read error, as it is one base from a much larger clone. The rearrangement uses TRBV11-2 and TRBJ2-1; no firm D call. Per the germline V gene, CDR1 is SGHAT and CDR2 is FQNNGV. The CDR3 totals 16 residues. The V end lost 5 bases, the J end lost 0 bases, and 14 bases lay between the germline ends. The CDR3 DNA reads TGTGCCAGCAGCGAGGCGTGGTTAAGCTCCTACAATGAGCAGTTCTTC. This encodes CASSEAWLSSYNEQFF.

With regard to this clonotype: One end of the junction does not line up with germline, which may come from a read error. V is TRBV6-1 and J is TRBJ2-7, with 7 bases aligning to TRBD1. This CDR3 region has 16 residues. CDR1 and CDR2 (germline): MNHNS, SASEGT. The CDR3 here is CASRRVWFLDRAEQYF. The CDR3 bases are TGTGCCAGTAGGCGGGTTTGGTTCCTTGACAGGGCCGAGCAGTATTTC.

In the case of this clonotype: A much larger clone is a single base away; this may be a read error. This rearrangement joins TRBV6-2 or TRBV6-3 to TRBJ1-1, with D possibly matching TRBD1 (6 bases). The germline gives CDR1 MNHEY, CDR2 SVGEGT. The CDR3 has 14 amino acids. Trimming removed 10 bases at V and 0 bases at J, with 15 bases between. The DNA for the CDR3 is TGTGCCAACAGGGCCTGGACCGTGAACACTGAAGCTTTCTTT. Amino acid sequence: CANRAWTVNTEAFF.

Comments on this clonotype: In this CDR3 the conserved last residue, phenylalanine or tryptophan, is missing, so a read error is likely. CDR3 nucleotide sequence: TGCGCCAGCAGCTTAGAGGGGTTTGCGACAGGGGGCTATATGGCTGAGCAGTACTTA. Translated, it gives CASSLEGFATGGYMAEQYL. This chain links TRBV11-2 with TRBJ2-1; the match to TRBD1 covers 10 bases. The J call may be in error: the DNA end matches TRBJ2-7 better. The germline gives CDR1 SGHAT, CDR2 FQNNGV. The CDR3 sequence is 19 residues long.

With respect to this clonotype: The final CDR3 position lacks the conserved phenylalanine or tryptophan, pointing to a likely read error. The CDR3 region is CASSTGKGTVVNEQFL. The CDR3 region has the DNA TGTGCCAGCAGCACCGGGAAGGGGACAGTAGTGAATGAGCAGTTCTTA. The V and J genes are TRBV12-3 or TRBV12-4 and TRBJ2-1; TRBD1 aligns across 7 bases. The CDR3 sequence is 16 residues long. J lost 7 bases, V lost 6 bases, and 15 bases had no gene match.

This clonotype was recorded a few times. The chain carries TRBV12-3 or TRBV12-4 and TRBJ2-3; TRBD1 agrees at 7 bases. This CDR3 contains 15 residues. The V segment lost 7 bases and the J segment 0 bases; nucleotides outside the gene matches: 7. This CDR3 reads CASTQGDTSTDTQYF. The CDR3 DNA sequence: TGTGCCAGCACCCAGGGGGACACTAGCACAGATACGCAGTATTTT.

Sample share makes this clonotype medium-sized. The chain couples TRBV11-2 to TRBJ1-1; no clear D. Trimming shortened V by 3 bases and J by 3 bases, and 2 bases separated the two germline ends. The CDR3 covers 11 residues. Germline CDR1 SGHAT, CDR2 FQNNGV. CDR3 nucleotides: TGTGCCAGCAGCTTTTACACTGAAGCTTTCTTT. It specifies CASSFYTEAFF.

The V and J genes are TRBV12-3 or TRBV12-4 and TRBJ2-5; D remains unclear. The V gene lost 3 bases and the J gene lost 4 bases, with 6 bases spanning the gap. The CDR3 contains 12 residues. In DNA form, the CDR3 reads TGTGCCAGCAGTTTCGAAGTAGAGACCCAGTACTTC. It translates to CASSFEVETQYF.

In regard to this clonotype: At one boundary the junction diverges from the germline segment, which might be a read error. The V gene is TRBV24-1, the J gene TRBJ2-1; no definite D call. The CDR3 extends over 14 amino acids. Germline loops: CDR1 KGHDR, CDR2 SFDVKD. This chain's CDR3 is CVTSDARTTNEQFF. The CDR3 DNA follows: TGTGTCACCAGTGATGCTCGGACCACCAATGAGCAGTTCTTC.

This clonotype was detected many times. The chain recombines TRBV11-2 with TRBJ2-1; D possibly corresponds to TRBD2 (5 bases). There are 15 residues in the CDR3. Per the germline V gene, CDR1 is SGHAT and CDR2 is FQNNGV. Trimming took off 8 bases at V and 0 bases at J, with 14 bases between the two ends. The CDR3 nucleotides are TGTGCCAGCGGTTCAGCGGTTAGCTCCTACAATGAGCAGTTCTTC. Translated: CASGSAVSSYNEQFF.

This chain connects TRBV20-1 to TRBJ2-5, with TRBD1 as a possible D gene (6 bases). The CDR3 is made up of 13 amino acids. The ends were cut back, 3 bases at V and 7 bases at J, with 15 bases in the middle. CDR1 and CDR2 from the germline V gene are DFQATT and SNEGSKA (reference sequence). The CDR3 DNA reads as TGCAGTGCTAGGGGCACAGGGCAGGGGACCCAGTACTTC. Its protein product is CSARGTGQGTQYF.

V usage is TRBV6-5 and J usage is TRBJ1-6; D possibly corresponds to TRBD1 (5 bases). Trimming pared 6 bases from V and 9 bases from J, leaving 18 bases between. This CDR3 contains 15 residues. Germline V gives CDR1 MNHEY, CDR2 SVGAGI. The CDR3 nucleotides read TGTGCCAGCAGCGACCTCGGACGGGGGAGTTCACCCCTCCACTTT. It encodes CASSDLGRGSSPLHF.